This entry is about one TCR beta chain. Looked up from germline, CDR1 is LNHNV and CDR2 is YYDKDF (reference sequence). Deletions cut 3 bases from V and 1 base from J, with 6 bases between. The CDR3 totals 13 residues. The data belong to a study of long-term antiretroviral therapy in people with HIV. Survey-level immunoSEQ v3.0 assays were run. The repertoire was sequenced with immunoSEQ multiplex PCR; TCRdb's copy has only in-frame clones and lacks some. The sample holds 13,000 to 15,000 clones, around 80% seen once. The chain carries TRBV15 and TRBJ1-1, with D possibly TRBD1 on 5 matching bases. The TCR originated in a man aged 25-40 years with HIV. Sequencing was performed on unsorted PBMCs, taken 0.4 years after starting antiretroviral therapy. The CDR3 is CATSRQGNTEAFF. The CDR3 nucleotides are TGTGCCACCAGCAGGCAGGGGAACACTGAAGCTTTCTTT.